The 8 T cell receptor beta chains reported below all come from one sample, sequenced in a study of T cell repertoires in cytomegalovirus infection. TCRdb fed the reads into MiXCR, producing one record per CDR3 protein. The sample includes roughly 45,000 distinct CDR3 sequences, 20% to 25% seen only once; the top ten take over 85%. No antigens are known for them. The specimen was CD8+ T cells from cultured PBMCs, collected from culture after CMV antigen stimulation. Receptors were obtained from a human donor in good health (CMV status not recorded). Some clones in this sample may be carry-over from other donors' samples.

This clonotype appeared a few times. An end of the junction differs from the germline gene, which may be a read error. The gene calls are TRBV7-2 and TRBJ2-3, with no clear D. Germline V gene sequence: CDR1 SGHTA, CDR2 FQGNSA. The CDR3 is 14 amino acids. The CDR3 nucleotides read TGTGCCAACAGCCCCCCAGGATTAACGGATACACAGTATTTT. Translating it yields CANSPPGLTDTQYF.

The chain couples TRBV5-1 to TRBJ2-1; 13 bases are a match to TRBD2. Trimming removed 0 bases from V and 6 bases from J; junction bases left unmatched: 3. Germline lookup yields CDR1 SGHRS and CDR2 YFSETQ. The CDR3 is made up of 16 amino acids. The CDR3 sequence: CASSLAGTSGTNEQFF. CDR3 sequence (DNA): TGCGCCAGCAGCTTGGCCGGGACTAGCGGGACCAATGAGCAGTTCTTC.

This CDR3 reads CASSLASSSYEQYF. As DNA, the CDR3 is TGTGCCAGCAGCTTAGCCTCCAGCTCCTACGAGCAGTACTTC. V is TRBV7-2 and J is TRBJ2-7, with D unclear. Germline assignment: CDR1 SGHTA and CDR2 FQGNSA. CDR3 size: 14 residues. Trimming removed 0 bases at V and 0 bases at J, with 6 bases between.

There are a few counts of this clonotype. The chain recombines TRBV4-2 with TRBJ1-5; possibly TRBD1 for D (5 bases). The germline V gene encodes CDR1 LGHNA and CDR2 YNFKEQ. Between the trimmed V and J ends, which lost 0 bases and 6 bases, there was a span of 12 bases. This CDR3 has 15 amino acids. This CDR3 reads CASSQEGAVGQPQHF. CDR3 bases: TGTGCCAGCAGCCAAGAAGGGGCCGTGGGTCAGCCCCAGCATTTT.

The chain joins TRBV12-5 to TRBJ1-5, with D unclear. V was shortened by 0 bases and J by 0 bases, with 9 bases between the two germline ends. Germline V gene lookup returns CDR1 LGHNT and CDR2 FRNRAP. This CDR3 is built from 16 residues. In nucleotides, the CDR3 is TGTGCTAGTGGTTTGGTAAACTCGGATAGCAATCAGCCCCAGCATTTT. Translating gives CASGLVNSDSNQPQHF.

There are many counts of this clonotype. The chain is built from TRBV12-3 or TRBV12-4 and TRBJ2-1; 11 bases line up with TRBD2. V trimming: 5 bases; J trimming: 4 bases; junction bases outside the gene matches: 7. CDR3 length: 16 amino acids. The CDR3 loop is CASSASGTSGYNEQFF. The DNA for the CDR3 is TGTGCCAGCAGTGCCTCCGGGACTAGCGGTTACAATGAGCAGTTCTTC.

V is TRBV27 and J is TRBJ1-2; D gene ambiguous. Trimming stripped 2 bases from V and 6 bases from J, with 19 bases between. This CDR3 is 16 amino acids long. The germline V gene has CDR1 MNHEY and CDR2 SMNVEV (reference sequence). The CDR3 bases are TGTGCCAGCAGTTTAGTCGGTCTCCCGGTAGTGGATGGCTACACCTTC. Amino acid sequence: CASSLVGLPVVDGYTF.

This clonotype was counted a few times. This chain joins TRBV7-9 and TRBJ2-5; perhaps D is TRBD1 or TRBD2 (5 bases each). V was pared by 5 bases and J by 3 bases, with 10 bases between. Germline V gene sequence: CDR1 SEHNR, CDR2 FQNEAQ (reference sequence). This CDR3 spans 13 amino acids. The CDR3 DNA is TGTGCCAGCAGCAGGGACGGAGAAGAGACCCAGTACTTC. Amino acids: CASSRDGEETQYF.